The clone carrying this T cell receptor beta chain was seen at least ten times. What it binds is unknown. Combining iRepertoire HTBI primers with Arm-PCR of CDR3 regions, the authors built TCR beta libraries. TCRdb re-called the multiplex PCR reads through MiXCR, storing one row per CDR3 protein. This table has around 400,000 distinct CDR3 sequences, about a quarter appearing once. The sample belongs to a study of regulatory T cells in long-lasting Graves disease. Study-level background: Over 5 years of antithyroid drugs with positive TSH receptor antibodies was taken to mean persistent Graves' disease. General study points: Sample size, which was small, may have reduced accuracy.

V trimming: 8 bases; J trimming: 2 bases; junction bases outside the gene matches: 6. Per the germline V gene, CDR1 is MDHEN and CDR2 is SYDVKM. This CDR3 has 15 residues. Time point in this sample: persistent/refractory GD, antithyroid drugs over 5 years with positive TRAb. Following extraction of RNA from PBMCs, that RNA was used to make the TCR library. Tubes containing EDTA received about 10 milliliters of drawn peripheral blood. Sequences were derived from peripheral blood mononuclear cells (PBMCs), sampled when the disease was refractory, from a patient treated with antithyroid drugs. This TCR was sampled from a female donor with Graves disease. The J gene is TRBJ2-2, the V gene TRBV28; 9 bases fit TRBD2. The CDR3 sequence: CASRREGPNTGELFF. The CDR3 coding sequence is TGTGCCAGCCGGCGGGAGGGGCCAAACACCGGGGAGCTGTTTTTT. Drawing the rest from reference TRBV28 and TRBJ2-2, the complete variable domain is DVKVTQSSRYLVKRTGEKVFLECVQDMDHENMFWYRQDPGLGLRLIYFSYDVKMKEKGDIPEGYSVSREKKERFSLILESASTNQTSMYLCASRREGPNTGELFFGEGSRLTVL.